Following are 18 T cell receptor beta chains from one sample sequenced in a study of T cell responses to AZD1222 COVID-19 vaccine. The assay was immunoSEQ multiplex PCR, and TCRdb's table has in-frame clones only and misses some. Among roughly 130,000 clones listed, roughly nine tenths were seen once. The source material was peripheral blood, sampled on day 0 of AZD1222 vaccination. The receptor source for this set is an adult in good health.

The chain uses TRBV28 and TRBJ2-7; 8 positions match TRBD1. Germline CDR1 MDHEN, CDR2 SYDVKM. V shed 6 bases, J shed 3 bases, and the junction held 4 bases outside the gene matches. The CDR3 sequence is 13 residues long. The CDR3 protein is CASRLTGGYEQYF. As DNA, the CDR3 is TGTGCCAGCAGACTAACAGGGGGCTACGAGCAGTACTTC.

The chain links TRBV19 to TRBJ2-1; D perhaps matches TRBD2 (6 bases). In germline, CDR1 is LNHDA, CDR2 SQIVND (reference sequence). The CDR3 is 15 amino acids. Deletions cut 10 bases from V and 0 bases from J, with 16 bases between. The CDR3 DNA reads TGTGCCACCAGGGCGGGTAGCGGCTCCTACAATGAGCAGTTCTTC. Amino acid sequence: CATRAGSGSYNEQFF. The variable domain in full, completed from reference TRBV19 and TRBJ2-1, reads DGGITQSPKYLFRKEGQNVTLSCEQNLNHDAMYWYRQDPGQGLRLIYYSQIVNDFQKGDIAEGYSVSREKKESFPLTVTSAQKNPTAFYLCATRAGSGSYNEQFFGPGTRLTVL.

The CDR3 reads CATSISDRQYF. CDR3 DNA sequence: TGTGCCACCAGTATCTCGGACAGACAGTACTTC. This chain connects TRBV15 to TRBJ2-7; TRBD1 is a possible D gene (6 bases). The germline V gene has CDR1 LNHNV and CDR2 YYDKDF (reference sequence). The CDR3 totals 11 residues. The V end lost 6 bases, the J end lost 10 bases, and 13 bases lay between the germline ends.

The V gene is TRBV5-1, the J gene TRBJ2-3; 7 bases match TRBD2. The CDR3 is 16 residues long. The junction had 10 bases not matched to a gene; V was cut back by 1 base and J by 5 bases. Germline values: CDR1 SGHRS, CDR2 YFSETQ. The DNA for the CDR3 is TGCGCCAGCAGCTTGCGGGGGGTTGACTCGGGAGATACGCAGTATTTT. This codes for CASSLRGVDSGDTQYF.

The chain couples TRBV24-1 to TRBJ2-3; D unresolved. V lost 3 bases and J 8 bases, leaving 11 bases between the germline ends. This CDR3 has 13 residues. Germline V gene sequence: CDR1 KGHDR, CDR2 SFDVKD. CDR3 sequence: CATSDPILGTQYF. The CDR3 bases are TGTGCCACCAGTGATCCCATCCTGGGTACGCAGTATTTT.

J is TRBJ2-2 and V is TRBV7-2; TRBD2 agrees at 11 bases. After removal of 5 bases from V and 6 bases from J, the junction contained 11 bases not matched to a gene. The CDR3 totals 17 residues. The germline CDR1 and CDR2 sequences are SGHTA and FQGNSA. The CDR3, as DNA: TGTGCCAGCAGCCGTAGCGGGGGGGCCGAAAGGGCCGGGGAGCTGTTTTTT. Protein: CASSRSGGAERAGELFF.

There are a few counts of this clone. This sequence joins TRBV5-1 and TRBJ1-1, with a tentative D call TRBD1 (5 bases). CDR3 length: 15 amino acids. CDR1 SGHRS and CDR2 YFSETQ come from the germline V gene. V was pared by 1 base and J by 0 bases, with 10 bases between. The DNA of the CDR3 is TGCGCCAGCAGCTTGAGCAAGGGGATGAACACTGAAGCTTTCTTT. Translated, it gives CASSLSKGMNTEAFF.

This CDR3 is CAISESWQAGEQYF. The DNA for the CDR3 is TGTGCCATCAGTGAGTCGTGGCAGGCCGGCGAGCAGTACTTC. This chain joins TRBV10-3 and TRBJ2-7, with D uncertain. The germline V and J ends were trimmed by 0 bases and 6 bases, with 12 bases remaining between them. Germline V gene sequence: CDR1 ENHRY, CDR2 SYGVKD. This CDR3 has 14 amino acids.

J is TRBJ2-3 and V is TRBV10-3; D possibly uses TRBD1 or TRBD2 (6 bases each). The CDR3 runs to 14 residues. V was cut by 7 bases and J by 4 bases, with 15 bases left in between. In germline, CDR1 is ENHRY, CDR2 SYGVKD. CDR3 in amino acids: CAITLGGSADTQYF. The CDR3 DNA reads as TGTGCCATCACCCTCGGGGGCAGCGCAGATACGCAGTATTTT.

The chain couples TRBV27 to TRBJ2-3; 7 bases match TRBD2. Germline V gene lookup returns CDR1 MNHEY and CDR2 SMNVEV (reference sequence). This CDR3 spans 15 amino acids. The J segment lost 2 bases and the V segment lost 2 bases, leaving 4 bases of the junction unmatched. CDR3 region: CASSLMTSHTDTQYF. The DNA of the CDR3 is TGTGCCAGCAGTTTAATGACTAGCCACACAGATACGCAGTATTTT.

The V call is TRBV2, the J call TRBJ2-2; the D is unclear. Germline V gene data show CDR1 as SNHLY and CDR2 as FYNNEI. V was pared by 4 bases and J by 4 bases, with 7 bases between. CDR3 length equals 13 residues. CDR3 sequence: CASSARVTGELFF. The CDR3 DNA reads TGTGCCAGCAGTGCCCGGGTCACCGGGGAGCTGTTTTTT.

The V call is TRBV27, the J call TRBJ2-3; D gene uncertain. Germline CDR1 and CDR2: MNHEY and SMNVEV (reference sequence). Trimming took 6 bases from V and 4 from J, leaving 17 bases between them. The CDR3 has 15 residues. DNA of the CDR3: TGTGCCAGCAGGCCCTCTTTAGGGCTGCCAGATACGCAGTATTTT. Amino acids: CASRPSLGLPDTQYF.

This chain connects TRBV6-5 to TRBJ2-5; TRBD2 matches at 7 bases. CDR1 and CDR2 (germline): MNHEY, SVGAGI. The V segment lost 8 bases and the J segment 9 bases; nucleotides outside the gene matches: 6. This CDR3 has 11 amino acids. CDR3: CASVMAGAQYF. In nucleotides, the CDR3 is TGTGCCAGCGTGATGGCGGGGGCCCAGTACTTC.

The rearrangement uses TRBV9 and TRBJ1-2; tentative D call: TRBD1 (6 bases). The CDR3 is made up of 17 amino acids. V lost 6 bases and J lost 3, with 24 bases in between. Germline CDR1 is SGDLS and CDR2 is YYNGEE. CDR3 nucleotides: TGTGCCAGCACCCGCAACAGGGAAAACGTCGATTACTATGGCTACACCTTC. Encoded protein: CASTRNRENVDYYGYTF.

On this clone: Distinct nucleotide sequences in the sample also encode this CDR3. The J gene is TRBJ1-2, the V gene TRBV5-1, with 8 bases matching TRBD1. Losses at the gene ends were 1 base for V and 8 bases for J; bases not matched to a gene: 4. Germline CDR1 reads SGHRS; CDR2 reads YFSETQ. This CDR3 is built from 13 residues. DNA for the CDR3: TGCGCCAGCAGCTTGACAGGGGGTGAGGGCTACACCTTC. This encodes CASSLTGGEGYTF.

The rearrangement links TRBV27 to TRBJ2-5; unclear D gene. The CDR3 has 13 residues. Trimming removed 4 bases from V and 0 bases from J, with 6 bases in between. In germline, CDR1 is MNHEY, CDR2 SMNVEV (reference sequence). This chain's CDR3 is CASSSADQETQYF. CDR3 coding DNA: TGTGCCAGCAGTTCGGCAGACCAAGAGACCCAGTACTTC.

This chain uses TRBV28 with TRBJ2-5; D is possibly TRBD2 (5 bases). Germline-derived CDR1 and CDR2 are MDHEN and SYDVKM. V was pared by 1 base and J by 2 bases, with 5 bases between. This CDR3 contains 13 residues. CDR3 nucleotides: TGTGCCAGCAGTTTATCGGGGCAAGAGACCCAGTACTTC. Its protein is CASSLSGQETQYF. Full variable domain (remainder filled in from reference TRBV28 and TRBJ2-5): DVKVTQSSRYLVKRTGEKVFLECVQDMDHENMFWYRQDPGLGLRLIYFSYDVKMKEKGDIPEGYSVSREKKERFSLILESASTNQTSMYLCASSLSGQETQYFGPGTRLLVL.

This chain joins TRBV27 and TRBJ1-1, with no clear D. V gave up 6 bases and J gave up 1 base, with 9 bases separating them. CDR1 MNHEY and CDR2 SMNVEV come from the germline V gene (reference sequence). The CDR3 is made up of 13 amino acids. The DNA for the CDR3 is TGTGCCAGCAGACTGGAAGCGAACACTGAAGCTTTCTTT. It yields the protein CASRLEANTEAFF.